Listed below are T cell receptor beta chains from one sample, sequenced in a study of shared clonotypes between healthy human individuals. Profiling relied on immunoSEQ multiplex PCR, and the TCRdb table lists in-frame clones only, not all of them. This sample carries roughly 1.5 million clones, 95% to 99% of them seen once, and the ten largest clones take around 0.47%. The source material was naive CD4+ T cells sorted from blood. The source of these receptors is a man younger than 45 in good health. The CDR3 runs from the conserved cysteine through the conserved F or W. The D gene is left open where the match is weak. Clone size, where shown, is once, few, many, or a class for clones that have expanded.

>TRBV6-1|TRBJ1-5|-|-|14
TGTGCCAGCAGTACGACAGGCGGCAATCAGCCCCAGCATTTT
CASSTTGGNQPQHF
>TRBV5-1|TRBJ1-5|-|once|14
TGCGCCAGCAGTCCCACGGGGAATAGTCAGCCCCAGCATTTT
CASSPTGNSQPQHF
>TRBV11-3|TRBJ2-1|TRBD1|-|12
TGTGCCAGCAGCTCAATGGGACAGGAGCAGTTCTTC
CASSSMGQEQFF
>TRBV18|TRBJ2-7|TRBD1|-|15
TGTGCCAGCTCACCGCTACAGGGGGCCTCCTACGAGCAGTACTTC
CASSPLQGASYEQYF
>TRBV29-1|TRBJ2-7|-|-|12
TGCAGCGTTGGTTCCAGGGGATACGAGCAGTACTTC
CSVGSRGYEQYF
>TRBV5-4|TRBJ2-7|-|-|14
TGTGCCAGCCGCGTTGAGACGAACCCCTACGAGCAGTACTTC
CASRVETNPYEQYF
>TRBV15|TRBJ1-2|-|-|14
TGTGCCACCAGCATCCACAGGGACGTCGGCGGCTACACCTTC
CATSIHRDVGGYTF
>TRBV9|TRBJ2-1|TRBD1|-|15
TGTGCCAGCAGCGCCACCGGGACAGGGCCCAATGAGCAGTTCTTC
CASSATGTGPNEQFF
>TRBV9|TRBJ2-7|TRBD2|-|16
TGTGCCAGCAGCCCAAGGACTAGCGGGAGCCACTACGAGCAGTACTTC
CASSPRTSGSHYEQYF
>TRBV18|TRBJ1-2|-|-|15
TGTGCCAGCTCACCATTGGTGACGGAGGTATATGGCTACACCTTC
CASSPLVTEVYGYTF
>TRBV9|TRBJ1-2|-|-|16
TGTGCCAGCAGCGTAGAGGGACACCGCCCCAACTATGGCTACACCTTC
CASSVEGHRPNYGYTF
>TRBV5-1|TRBJ2-5|TRBD2|-|18
TGCGCCAGCAGCCCCCGGGTAACGGGACTAGCATTAGGAGAGACCCAGTACTTC
CASSPRVTGLALGETQYF
>TRBV6-1|TRBJ2-7|-|once|18
TGTGCCAGCAGTGAAATTCTTTACCCTGGGGCAGTTACCTACGAGCAGTACTTC
CASSEILYPGAVTYEQYF
>TRBV18|TRBJ2-2|TRBD1|-|16
TGTGCCAGCTCACCGAACAGGGGTTGGAACACCGGGGAGCTGTTTTTT
CASSPNRGWNTGELFF
>TRBV28|TRBJ2-7|TRBD1|-|13
TGTGCCAGCAGCGCCCGGACGCAGGGGGCTCAGTACTTC
CASSARTQGAQYF
>TRBV2|TRBJ1-2|TRBD1|-|16
TGTGCCAGCACCCTGGGACAGGGAAGGGCTAACTATGGCTACACCTTC
CASTLGQGRANYGYTF
>TRBV7-9|TRBJ2-4|-|-|18
TGTGCCAGCAGCTTCAGCTTGACACAGGGTATAGCCAAAAACATTCAGTACTTC
CASSFSLTQGIAKNIQYF
>TRBV4-1|TRBJ2-3|TRBD1|-|17
TGCGCCAGCAGCCGTCGAGGGACAGTTATATTCACAGATACGCAGTATTTT
CASSRRGTVIFTDTQYF
>TRBV9|TRBJ1-1|-|-|16
TGTGCCAGCAGCGTAACCGCCGGAGGAGGGTACACTGAAGCTTTCTTT
CASSVTAGGGYTEAFF
>TRBV7-2|TRBJ2-2|-|-|18
TGTGCCAGCAGCTTAGAGTCACTCTTGGGCGGGGTAACCGGGGAGCTGTTTTTT
CASSLESLLGGVTGELFF
>TRBV6-5|TRBJ2-7|TRBD2|-|16
TGTGCCAGCAGTTACCCTTCACTAGCGGGCTCCTACGAGCAGTACTTC
CASSYPSLAGSYEQYF
>TRBV7-2|TRBJ2-7|-|-|14
TGTGCCAGCAGCCAGCTCGGGACTGACTACGAGCAGTACTTC
CASSQLGTDYEQYF
>TRBV7-9|TRBJ2-2|-|-|14
TGTGCCAGCAGCGCCCCGGGGAACACCGGGGAGCTGTTTTTT
CASSAPGNTGELFF
>TRBV27|TRBJ1-1|-|-|16
TGTGCCAGTAGTACTGGTAGGGGATCAAGGAACACTGAAGCTTTCTTT
CASSTGRGSRNTEAFF
>TRBV18|TRBJ1-5|TRBD1|-|14
TGTGCCAGCTCAGGGACAGGTACCAATCAGCCCCAGCATTTT
CASSGTGTNQPQHF
>TRBV7-9|TRBJ2-7|TRBD2|-|14
TGTGCCAGCAGCCCAAGCGGGAGGACCCACGAGCAGTACTTC
CASSPSGRTHEQYF
>TRBV25-1|TRBJ2-1|-|-|16
TGTGCCAGCAGTGAAAAACGGATCAGCTCCTACAATGAGCAGTTCTTC
CASSEKRISSYNEQFF
>TRBV12-5|TRBJ2-1|-|-|19
TGTGCTAGTGGTTTGGTACTCGCGGCGGGTCCGAGCTCCTACAATGAGCAGTTCTTC
CASGLVLAAGPSSYNEQFF
>TRBV2|TRBJ1-1|-|-|12
TGTGCCAGCGACCCAGGACCCGCTGAAGCTTTCTTT
CASDPGPAEAFF